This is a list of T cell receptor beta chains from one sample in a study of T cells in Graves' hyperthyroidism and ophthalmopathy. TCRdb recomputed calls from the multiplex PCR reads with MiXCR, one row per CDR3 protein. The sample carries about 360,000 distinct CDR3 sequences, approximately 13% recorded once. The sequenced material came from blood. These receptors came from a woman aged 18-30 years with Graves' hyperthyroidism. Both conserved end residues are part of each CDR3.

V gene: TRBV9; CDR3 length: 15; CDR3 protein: CASSVGLAGTYEQYF
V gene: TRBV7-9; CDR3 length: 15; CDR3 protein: CASIQAGGGAGELFF
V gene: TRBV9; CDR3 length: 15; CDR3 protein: CASSPWGEGAYGYTF
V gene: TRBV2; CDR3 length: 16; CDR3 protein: CASGGLAERSYNEQFF
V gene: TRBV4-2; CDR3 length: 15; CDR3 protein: CASSRPGQGAGEQFF
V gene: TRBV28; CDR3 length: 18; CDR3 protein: CASSYIALPGSANTEAFF
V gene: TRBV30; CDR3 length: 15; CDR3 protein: CAWTPASGTYNEQFF
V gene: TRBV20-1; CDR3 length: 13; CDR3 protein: CSARVWGDTEAFF
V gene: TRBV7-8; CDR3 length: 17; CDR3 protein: CASSLWGSPAEGNTIYF
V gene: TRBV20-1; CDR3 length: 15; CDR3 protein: CSASSGGYFNSPLHF
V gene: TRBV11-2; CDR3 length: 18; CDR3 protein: CASTKRRTDLSGANVLTF
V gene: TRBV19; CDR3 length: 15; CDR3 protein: CASSIGTGGNQPQHF
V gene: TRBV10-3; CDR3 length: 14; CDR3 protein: CAIRSGGAEETQYF
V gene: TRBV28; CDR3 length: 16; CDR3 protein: CASSSLGLEGLGGYTF
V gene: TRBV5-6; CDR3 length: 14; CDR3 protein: CASSNRPNTGELFF